This T cell receptor (beta chain) is drawn from a study of shared clonotypes between healthy human individuals. As for the study in general: Per-donor plates numbered three CD4 naive, three CD4 memory, two CD8 naive and one CD8 memory.

Germline loops: CDR1 SGHKS, CDR2 YYEKEE (reference sequence). The V and J ends lost 2 bases and 2 bases respectively, with 13 bases between them. This CDR3 is 15 amino acids long. Only in-frame clones appear in the TCRdb table, and some are missing; sequencing was by immunoSEQ multiplex PCR. The sample has millions of clones, roughly 94% seen once. The source of this sequence is a man between 18 and 29 years old in good health. The chain uses TRBV5-5 and TRBJ1-2; no firm D call. Sequencing was carried out using naive CD4+ T cells sorted from blood. Subset here: CD45RA+ positively selected. CDR3 residues: CASSLAIGGNYGYTF. The CDR3 bases are TGTGCCAGCAGCTTAGCAATCGGAGGGAACTATGGCTACACCTTC.